This TCR beta chain came from a study of blood T cell repertoires in COVID-19. Here immunoSEQ multiplex PCR was the method, and the copy in TCRdb shows in-frame clones only, minus some. This table has over 100,000 clones, roughly 90% appearing once. This CDR3 comprises 14 residues. From germline, CDR1 is SGDLS and CDR2 YYNGEE. The V and J ends lost 0 bases and 6 bases respectively, with 13 bases between them. Sequencing was done on a sample of peripheral blood. The sequence was obtained from a woman aged 50 to 60 with COVID-19, enrolled during active disease. The chain links TRBV9 to TRBJ2-7, with D perhaps matching TRBD1 (6 bases). The CDR3 sequence is CASSVGQGPGEQYF. For the CDR3, the DNA is TGTGCCAGCAGCGTAGGTCAGGGGCCTGGCGAGCAGTACTTC.